This T cell receptor (beta chain) was recorded in a study of regulatory T cells in long-lasting Graves disease. Described time point: newly diagnosed GD, antithyroid drugs for less than 3 months. PBMCs were the source of the RNA used for TCR sequencing. The sample holds a few counts of this clonotype. This may be a read error, as it is one base from a much larger clone. Arm-PCR with iRepertoire HTBI primers amplified the CDR3 regions for these TCR beta libraries. TCRdb processed the multiplex PCR reads anew with MiXCR; each CDR3 protein has one entry. The sample lists some 500,000 distinct CDR3 sequences; about 16% were seen once. CDR1 is SNHLY and CDR2 is FYNNEI in the germline V gene. Trimming removed 4 bases at V and 2 bases at J, with 17 bases between. CDR3 length: 16 residues. This sample was shared with a second study, whose subject was T cells in Graves' hyperthyroidism and ophthalmopathy. From that paper: Uncontrolled infection, other autoimmune disease, pregnancy and lactation each barred patients from inclusion.

This TCR was recovered from a woman aged 40-65 years with Graves disease. The V and J genes are TRBV2 and TRBJ2-5; possible D gene TRBD2, 6 bases. Sequencing was performed on peripheral blood mononuclear cells (PBMCs), taken at new diagnosis, from a patient treated with antithyroid drugs. The CDR3 reads CASSGHIGGGQETQYF. The CDR3 bases are TGTGCCAGCAGTGGGCACATCGGGGGTGGACAAGAGACCCAGTACTTC.